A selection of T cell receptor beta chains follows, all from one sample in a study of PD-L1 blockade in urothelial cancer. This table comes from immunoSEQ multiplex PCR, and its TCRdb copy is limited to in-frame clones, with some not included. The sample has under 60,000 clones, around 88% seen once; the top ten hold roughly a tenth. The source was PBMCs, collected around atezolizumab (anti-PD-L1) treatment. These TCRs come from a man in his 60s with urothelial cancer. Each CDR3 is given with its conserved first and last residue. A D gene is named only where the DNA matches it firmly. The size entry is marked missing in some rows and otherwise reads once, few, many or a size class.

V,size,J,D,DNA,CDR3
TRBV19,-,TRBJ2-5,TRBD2,TGTGCCAGTAGTGTCGGGCTAGCGGGGGGGCAAGAGACCCAGTACTTC,CASSVGLAGGQETQYF
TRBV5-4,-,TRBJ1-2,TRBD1,TGTGCCAGCAGCCCGTCGGGACAGGGGGGAAACTATGGCTACACCTTC,CASSPSGQGGNYGYTF
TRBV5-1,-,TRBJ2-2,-,TGCGCCAGCAGCGTGGGCACTAGGTCTGGGGAGCTGTTTTTT,CASSVGTRSGELFF
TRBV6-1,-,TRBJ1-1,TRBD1,TGTGCCAGCAGTGTTGGGACAGACCCTGAGGAAGCTTTCTTT,CASSVGTDPEEAFF
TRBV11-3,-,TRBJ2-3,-,TGTGCCAGCAGCTTACAGGGAAGGGTCACAGATACGCAGTATTTT,CASSLQGRVTDTQYF
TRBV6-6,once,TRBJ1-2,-,TGTGCCAGCAGTTTAAACAGGGCGCGGGGCTACACCTTC,CASSLNRARGYTF
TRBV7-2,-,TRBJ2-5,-,TGTGCCAGCAGCTTGGGGGGGCGCTACCAAGAGACCCAGTACTTC,CASSLGGRYQETQYF
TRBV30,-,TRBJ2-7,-,TGTGCCTGGAGTTCTCCTTACGAGCAGTACTTC,CAWSSPYEQYF
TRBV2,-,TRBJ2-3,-,TGTGCCAGCGAGCCTCGGAATCTAGCGCGGGGCACAGATACGCAGTATTTT,CASEPRNLARGTDTQYF
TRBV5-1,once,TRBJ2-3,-,TGCGCCAGCAGCCTGACTGAAAGCACAGATACGCAGTATTTT,CASSLTESTDTQYF
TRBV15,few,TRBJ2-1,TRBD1,TGTGCCACCAGCATCGACAGGGGGAACAATGAGCAGTTCTTC,CATSIDRGNNEQFF
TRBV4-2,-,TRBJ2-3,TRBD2,TGTGCCAGCAGCCTGGGAGGGGCGAGCACAGATACGCAGTATTTT,CASSLGGASTDTQYF
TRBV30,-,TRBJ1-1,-,TGTGCCTGGAGGAGAATCGACACTGAAGCTTTCTTT,CAWRRIDTEAFF
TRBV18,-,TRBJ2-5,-,TGTGCCAGCTCACCCCGCGGGGTGACCCCCCAGTACTTC,CASSPRGVTPQYF
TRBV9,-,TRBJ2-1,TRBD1,TGTGCCAGCAGCGTCCAGGCTATCAGGGGGCGCAGGGACAATGAGCAGTTCTTC,CASSVQAIRGRRDNEQFF
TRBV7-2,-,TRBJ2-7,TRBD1,TGTGCCAGCAGCTTTGCGGGACAGGGGATTGGCGAGCAGTACTTC,CASSFAGQGIGEQYF
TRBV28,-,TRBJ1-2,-,TGTGCCAGCAGTTTGAGGGGGGGGGCCTTCGGCTACACCTTC,CASSLRGGAFGYTF
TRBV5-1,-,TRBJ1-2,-,TGCGCCAGCACACAGGGATCCAACTATGGCTACACCTTC,CASTQGSNYGYTF
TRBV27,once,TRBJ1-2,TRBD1,TGTGCCAGCAGTTTATCCCTGACCGGGACAGGGACCTCCCGGGGGCTTGGCTACACCTTC,CASSLSLTGTGTSRGLGYTF
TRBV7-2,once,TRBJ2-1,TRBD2,TGTGCCAGCAGCGTGACTAGCGGGGCGATTTACAATGAGCAGTTCTTC,CASSVTSGAIYNEQFF
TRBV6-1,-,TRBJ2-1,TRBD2,TGTGCCAGCAGTGTTGGCGGGGGGGGAACATACAATGAGCAGTTCTTC,CASSVGGGGTYNEQFF
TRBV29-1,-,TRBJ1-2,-,TGCAGCGTTGAAGAAGAGACATACTATGGCTACACCTTC,CSVEEETYYGYTF
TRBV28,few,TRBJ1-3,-,TGTGCCAGCAGTTTCGGGAGGGGAACGGCCTCTGGAAACACCATATATTTT,CASSFGRGTASGNTIYF
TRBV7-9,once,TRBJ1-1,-,TGTGCCAGCAGCTTAGCGCTGGGGGCCCTCACTGAAGCTTTCTTT,CASSLALGALTEAFF
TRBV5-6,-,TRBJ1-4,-,TGTGCCAGCAGCTCCCCGGATGAAAAACTGTTTTTT,CASSSPDEKLFF
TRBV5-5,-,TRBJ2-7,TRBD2,TGTGCCAGCAGCTGGGGACTAGCGGGGGACTACGAGCAGTACTTC,CASSWGLAGDYEQYF
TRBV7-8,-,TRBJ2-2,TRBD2,TGTGCCAGCAGCGCGCGGGGGGCCGTGAACACCGGGGAGCTGTTTTTT,CASSARGAVNTGELFF
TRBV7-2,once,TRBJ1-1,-,TGTGCCAGCAGCTCTTTGCGGGGGGACACTGAAGCTTTCTTT,CASSSLRGDTEAFF
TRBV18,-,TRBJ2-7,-,TGTGCCAGCTCACCACCGGGTGGCAGGGGACCGAGAGAGCAGTACTTC,CASSPPGGRGPREQYF
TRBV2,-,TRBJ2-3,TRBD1,TGTGCCAGCAATACAGGGGGCACAGATACGCAGTATTTT,CASNTGGTDTQYF
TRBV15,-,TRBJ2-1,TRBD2,TGTGCCACCAGCAGAGATGCTAGCGGGGGGGCCCCGTTCTTC,CATSRDASGGAPFF
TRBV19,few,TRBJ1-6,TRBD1,TGTGCCAGTAGTTTTTCCGGGACAGGGGATTCACCCCTCCACTTT,CASSFSGTGDSPLHF
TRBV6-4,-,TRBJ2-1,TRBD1,TGTGCCAGCAGCCCGGACAGGGGCTATGAGCAGTTCTTC,CASSPDRGYEQFF
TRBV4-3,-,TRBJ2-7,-,TGCGCCAGCAGCCAGGGGGGGGGCAGTCCCTACGAGCAGTACTTC,CASSQGGGSPYEQYF
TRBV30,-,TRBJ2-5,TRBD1,TGTGCCTGGAGGTTTGGGGGACAGCAAGAGACCCAGTACTTC,CAWRFGGQQETQYF
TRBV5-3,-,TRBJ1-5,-,TGTGCCAGAAGCCTGGCACACCAAGGGGGGCCCCAGCATTTT,CARSLAHQGGPQHF
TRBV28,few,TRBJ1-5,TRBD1,TGTGCCAGCAGTATCGGGACAGGGGTGAATCAGCCCCAGCATTTT,CASSIGTGVNQPQHF
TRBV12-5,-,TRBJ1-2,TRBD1,TGTGCTAGTGGTTTGGACCGACAGGGGTCAACCATAGCTAACTATGGCTACACCTTC,CASGLDRQGSTIANYGYTF
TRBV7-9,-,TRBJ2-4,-,TGTGCCAGCAGCTTAGCGGAGGGCAAAAACATTCAGTACTTC,CASSLAEGKNIQYF
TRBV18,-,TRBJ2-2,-,TGTGCCAGCTCACCACGAGCAGGGTGGGACACCGGGGAGCTGTTTTTT,CASSPRAGWDTGELFF
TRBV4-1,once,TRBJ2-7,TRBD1,TGCGCCAGCAGCCAAGGAGATGGACAGGTACCTAGGCGGTACTTC,CASSQGDGQVPRRYF
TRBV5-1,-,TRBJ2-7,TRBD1,TGCGCCAGCAAGGATCGACAGGGGGGCCCCTACGAGCAGTACTTC,CASKDRQGGPYEQYF
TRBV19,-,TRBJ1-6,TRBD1,TGTGCCAGTAGTATTGGGACAGTAGGCTACCTCCACTTT,CASSIGTVGYLHF
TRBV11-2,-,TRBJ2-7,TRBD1,TGTGCCAGCAGCATCCCGGGACAGTCTTACGAGCAGTACTTC,CASSIPGQSYEQYF
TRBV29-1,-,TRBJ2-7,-,TGCAGCGTAACCGGGAGTTTCGAGCAGTACTTC,CSVTGSFEQYF
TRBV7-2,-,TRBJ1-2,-,TGTGCCAGCAGCGGTGCCAGGCCGTTGAAGGGCTACACCTTC,CASSGARPLKGYTF
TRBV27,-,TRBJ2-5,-,TGTGCCAGCAGTCCCCTTGGGGGGGCCCAAGAGACCCAGTACTTC,CASSPLGGAQETQYF
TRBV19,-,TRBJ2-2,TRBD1,TGTGCCAGTAGGGATACCGGGACAGCGAACACCGGGGAGCTGTTTTTT,CASRDTGTANTGELFF
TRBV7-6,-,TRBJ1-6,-,TGTGCCAGCAGCTTAAGGGGCCAGGGGAATTCACCCCTCCACTTT,CASSLRGQGNSPLHF
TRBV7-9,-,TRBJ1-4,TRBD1,TGTGCCAGCAGCTTAGGGGACAGTACTAATGAAAAACTGTTTTTT,CASSLGDSTNEKLFF
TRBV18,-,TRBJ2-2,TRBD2,TGTGCCAGCTCACCCACCGGCGGGGGGAACACCGGGGAGCTGTTTTTT,CASSPTGGGNTGELFF
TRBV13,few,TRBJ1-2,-,TGTGCCAGCAGCTTACGCTCCCCGGACTCCCCGAACTATGGCTACACCTTC,CASSLRSPDSPNYGYTF
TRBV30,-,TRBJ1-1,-,TGTGCCTGGAGTCCGCCGGGGAGGACTGAAGCTTTCTTT,CAWSPPGRTEAFF
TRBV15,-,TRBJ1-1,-,TGTGCCACCAGCAATTTCCCGACTGAAGCTTTCTTT,CATSNFPTEAFF
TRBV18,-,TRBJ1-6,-,TGTGCCAGCTCACCAGGCAGGGGCGTTAATTCACCCCTCCACTTT,CASSPGRGVNSPLHF
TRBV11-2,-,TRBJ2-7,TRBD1,TGTGCCAGCAGCTTAGAGGGGACAGTCCCATACGAGCAGTACTTC,CASSLEGTVPYEQYF
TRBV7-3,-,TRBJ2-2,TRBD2,TGTGCCAGCAGCAGACTAGCGGGGAGCACCGGGGAGCTGTTTTTT,CASSRLAGSTGELFF
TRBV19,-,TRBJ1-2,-,TGTGCCAGTAGTATACTCGACAGCCGCTATGGCTACACCTTC,CASSILDSRYGYTF